This is a list of T cell receptor beta chains from one sample in a study of blood T cell repertoires in COVID-19. This table comes from immunoSEQ multiplex PCR, and its TCRdb copy is limited to in-frame clones, with some not included. The repertoire holds about 89,000 clones, around 72% seen once, with around an eighth in the top ten. What was sequenced was peripheral blood. The source of these receptors is a woman aged 80 or over with acute or convalescent COVID-19. CDR3s include the opening cysteine and the closing phenylalanine or tryptophan. The D gene is left open where the match is weak. Expanded clones get a size class; other rows say once, few or many, or leave the size out.

j_call: TRBJ2-4; v_call: TRBV3-1/TRBV3-2; d_call: TRBD1; clone_size: .; cdr3_aa: CASTPGTGVGIQYF; cdr3_nt: TGTGCCAGCACCCCCGGGACAGGGGTGGGCATTCAGTACTTC
j_call: TRBJ2-5; v_call: TRBV25-1; d_call: TRBD2; clone_size: .; cdr3_aa: CASSESPGGGVQETQYF; cdr3_nt: TGTGCCAGCAGTGAGTCGCCGGGCGGGGGGGTCCAAGAGACCCAGTACTTC
j_call: TRBJ2-3; v_call: TRBV6-5; d_call: TRBD1; clone_size: .; cdr3_aa: CASQRTGEADTQYF; cdr3_nt: TGTGCCAGCCAACGGACAGGGGAAGCAGATACGCAGTATTTT
j_call: TRBJ2-5; v_call: TRBV4-1; d_call: TRBD2; clone_size: .; cdr3_aa: CASSPAERGGGETQYF; cdr3_nt: TGCGCCAGCAGCCCCGCGGAGCGGGGGGGCGGGGAGACCCAGTACTTC
j_call: TRBJ2-2; v_call: TRBV6-7; d_call: TRBD1; clone_size: many; cdr3_aa: CASSCERTGEYTGELFF; cdr3_nt: TGTGCCAGCAGTTGCGAACGGACAGGGGAATACACCGGGGAGCTGTTTTTT
j_call: TRBJ1-3; v_call: TRBV7-2; d_call: TRBD1; clone_size: .; cdr3_aa: CASSLGDSSGNTIYF; cdr3_nt: TGTGCCAGCAGCTTAGGGGACAGTTCTGGAAACACCATATATTTT
j_call: TRBJ1-3; v_call: TRBV30; d_call: TRBD1; clone_size: .; cdr3_aa: CAWASGQGFGNTIYF; cdr3_nt: TGTGCCTGGGCCTCGGGACAGGGGTTTGGAAACACCATATATTTT
j_call: TRBJ2-5; v_call: TRBV6-5; d_call: .; clone_size: few; cdr3_aa: CASGLRRREQETQYF; cdr3_nt: TGTGCCAGCGGCCTCCGTAGGAGGGAGCAAGAGACCCAGTACTTC
j_call: TRBJ1-2; v_call: TRBV18; d_call: .; clone_size: .; cdr3_aa: CASSPEKGLYGYTF; cdr3_nt: TGTGCCAGCTCACCAGAAAAGGGACTCTATGGCTACACCTTC
j_call: TRBJ1-2; v_call: TRBV3-1/TRBV3-2; d_call: .; clone_size: few; cdr3_aa: CASSLGQRDGYTF; cdr3_nt: TGTGCCAGCAGCCTTGGACAGAGAGATGGCTACACCTTC
j_call: TRBJ2-5; v_call: TRBV19; d_call: .; clone_size: .; cdr3_aa: CASSSSRRGGGETQYF; cdr3_nt: TGTGCCAGTAGTTCCTCCCGTCGAGGGGGGGGAGAGACCCAGTACTTC
j_call: TRBJ1-1; v_call: TRBV5-1; d_call: TRBD1; clone_size: .; cdr3_aa: CASKQGAPVGTEAFF; cdr3_nt: TGCGCCAGCAAACAGGGGGCGCCTGTTGGGACTGAAGCTTTCTTT
j_call: TRBJ2-4; v_call: TRBV4-3; d_call: TRBD1; clone_size: once; cdr3_aa: CASSSSRTGGLAKNIQYF; cdr3_nt: TGCGCCAGCAGCTCCTCGAGGACAGGGGGCCTAGCCAAAAACATTCAGTACTTC
j_call: TRBJ1-5; v_call: TRBV19; d_call: .; clone_size: many; cdr3_aa: CASRQAYQPQHF; cdr3_nt: TGTGCCAGTAGACAGGCCTATCAGCCCCAGCATTTT
j_call: TRBJ2-2; v_call: TRBV14; d_call: TRBD2; clone_size: .; cdr3_aa: CASSRLAGLTNTGELFF; cdr3_nt: TGTGCCAGCAGCCGACTAGCGGGGCTAACGAACACCGGGGAGCTGTTTTTT
j_call: TRBJ1-2; v_call: TRBV4-2; d_call: TRBD1; clone_size: few; cdr3_aa: CASSQEGQGAVGYTF; cdr3_nt: TGTGCCAGCAGCCAAGAGGGACAGGGGGCCGTTGGCTACACCTTC
j_call: TRBJ2-1; v_call: TRBV4-1; d_call: .; clone_size: .; cdr3_aa: CASSHPRGADDNEQFF; cdr3_nt: TGCGCCAGCAGCCACCCTCGCGGGGCCGACGACAATGAGCAGTTCTTC
j_call: TRBJ1-2; v_call: TRBV6-2/TRBV6-3; d_call: .; clone_size: .; cdr3_aa: CASSSDGDYGYTF; cdr3_nt: TGTGCCAGCAGCTCTGACGGGGACTATGGCTACACCTTC
j_call: TRBJ1-5; v_call: TRBV6-5; d_call: .; clone_size: .; cdr3_aa: CASIAALGRYQPQHF; cdr3_nt: TGTGCCAGCATTGCCGCCCTAGGGAGATATCAGCCCCAGCATTTT
j_call: TRBJ2-7; v_call: TRBV10-3; d_call: .; clone_size: .; cdr3_aa: CAISGTAAYEQYF; cdr3_nt: TGTGCCATCAGTGGGACAGCCGCCTACGAGCAGTACTTC
j_call: TRBJ2-7; v_call: TRBV4-1; d_call: TRBD1; clone_size: .; cdr3_aa: CASSPSGQAIFLREQYF; cdr3_nt: TGCGCCAGCAGCCCCTCTGGACAGGCCATCTTTCTTCGCGAGCAGTACTTC
j_call: TRBJ2-3; v_call: TRBV5-1; d_call: TRBD1; clone_size: .; cdr3_aa: CASSLVPGQRTDTQYF; cdr3_nt: TGCGCCAGCAGCTTGGTTCCGGGACAGCGCACAGATACGCAGTATTTT
j_call: TRBJ2-2; v_call: TRBV5-6; d_call: TRBD1; clone_size: .; cdr3_aa: CASSLEGTGRTGELFF; cdr3_nt: TGTGCCAGCAGCCTCGAGGGGACAGGGAGGACCGGGGAGCTGTTTTTT
j_call: TRBJ1-1; v_call: TRBV10-3; d_call: TRBD1; clone_size: few; cdr3_aa: CAIRIGQENTEAFF; cdr3_nt: TGTGCCATCAGGATAGGACAGGAGAACACTGAAGCTTTCTTT
j_call: TRBJ2-5; v_call: TRBV20-1; d_call: .; clone_size: once; cdr3_aa: CSASLNQETQYF; cdr3_nt: TGCAGTGCTAGTCTTAACCAAGAGACCCAGTACTTC
j_call: TRBJ1-3; v_call: TRBV3-1/TRBV3-2; d_call: TRBD1; clone_size: .; cdr3_aa: CASSQNDRGDTIYF; cdr3_nt: TGTGCCAGCAGCCAGAACGACAGGGGGGACACCATATATTTT
j_call: TRBJ2-5; v_call: TRBV6-6; d_call: TRBD2; clone_size: .; cdr3_aa: CASRRGLAGGPSNQETQYF; cdr3_nt: TGTGCCAGCAGGCGAGGACTAGCGGGGGGGCCCTCGAACCAAGAGACCCAGTACTTC
j_call: TRBJ1-1; v_call: TRBV2; d_call: .; clone_size: .; cdr3_aa: CASSDGYRVGDTEAFF; cdr3_nt: TGTGCCAGCAGTGACGGCTACAGGGTGGGCGACACTGAAGCTTTCTTT
j_call: TRBJ2-7; v_call: TRBV19; d_call: TRBD1; clone_size: .; cdr3_aa: CASRTTQGASEQYF; cdr3_nt: TGTGCCAGTAGGACTACACAGGGGGCGAGCGAGCAGTACTTC
j_call: TRBJ2-7; v_call: TRBV28; d_call: .; clone_size: .; cdr3_aa: CASSLWGRDEQYF; cdr3_nt: TGTGCCAGCAGTTTATGGGGCAGGGACGAGCAGTACTTC
j_call: TRBJ2-5; v_call: TRBV5-1; d_call: TRBD2; clone_size: medium-sized; cdr3_aa: CASSFSGGETQYF; cdr3_nt: TGCGCCAGCAGCTTTAGCGGGGGAGAGACCCAGTACTTC
j_call: TRBJ1-3; v_call: TRBV9; d_call: TRBD1; clone_size: .; cdr3_aa: CASSVGTGSSGNTIYF; cdr3_nt: TGTGCCAGCAGCGTCGGGACAGGGAGCTCTGGAAACACCATATATTTT
j_call: TRBJ2-6; v_call: TRBV7-2; d_call: .; clone_size: .; cdr3_aa: CASSLVSQGTSGANVLTF; cdr3_nt: TGTGCCAGCAGCCTAGTCAGTCAGGGGACCTCTGGGGCCAACGTCCTGACTTTC
j_call: TRBJ2-1; v_call: TRBV5-1; d_call: TRBD2; clone_size: .; cdr3_aa: CASSWTSGSEQFF; cdr3_nt: TGCGCCAGCAGCTGGACTAGCGGGTCTGAGCAGTTCTTC
j_call: TRBJ1-2; v_call: TRBV6-5; d_call: TRBD1; clone_size: .; cdr3_aa: CASTGFRTGNYGYTF; cdr3_nt: TGTGCCAGCACCGGCTTTAGGACAGGGAACTATGGCTACACCTTC
j_call: TRBJ1-2; v_call: TRBV7-2; d_call: TRBD1; clone_size: .; cdr3_aa: CASSSGQGSHGYTF; cdr3_nt: TGTGCCAGCAGCTCGGGACAGGGTTCACATGGCTACACCTTC
j_call: TRBJ1-2; v_call: TRBV7-2; d_call: TRBD1; clone_size: .; cdr3_aa: CASSFRTGGANYGYTF; cdr3_nt: TGTGCCAGCAGCTTCCGGACAGGGGGCGCGAACTATGGCTACACCTTC
j_call: TRBJ2-7; v_call: TRBV29-1; d_call: TRBD2; clone_size: few; cdr3_aa: CSVMTSGAIYEQYF; cdr3_nt: TGCAGCGTTATGACTAGCGGGGCGATCTACGAGCAGTACTTC
j_call: TRBJ2-5; v_call: TRBV6-2/TRBV6-3; d_call: .; clone_size: once; cdr3_aa: CASGWRRETQYF; cdr3_nt: TGTGCCAGCGGTTGGCGGCGGGAGACCCAGTACTTC
j_call: TRBJ2-5; v_call: TRBV7-2; d_call: .; clone_size: .; cdr3_aa: CASSFLGRSQETQYF; cdr3_nt: TGTGCCAGCAGCTTTTTGGGGAGATCCCAAGAGACCCAGTACTTC
j_call: TRBJ1-3; v_call: TRBV15; d_call: .; clone_size: .; cdr3_aa: CATSMSVDSGNTIYF; cdr3_nt: TGTGCCACCAGCATGAGCGTAGATTCTGGAAACACCATATATTTT
j_call: TRBJ1-2; v_call: TRBV5-3; d_call: TRBD1; clone_size: .; cdr3_aa: CARSLPGTGAPLGANYGYTF; cdr3_nt: TGTGCCAGAAGCCTTCCCGGGACAGGGGCCCCCCTAGGAGCTAACTATGGCTACACCTTC
j_call: TRBJ2-1; v_call: TRBV5-1; d_call: TRBD2; clone_size: .; cdr3_aa: CATTIAGGYNEQFF; cdr3_nt: TGCGCCACCACCATAGCGGGGGGGTACAATGAGCAGTTCTTC